Reported below is one T cell receptor beta chain. What this receptor recognizes is not known. No per-base quality is available; no much larger clone lies one base away. The immunoSEQ Assay, a bias-controlled multiplex PCR, was used to amplify TCRbeta CDR3 regions from genomic DNA. The source study handled its data this way. Within the assay, amplification of reference gene primers was used to estimate how many nucleated cells each sample contained. To quantify the absolute abundance of each unique TCRbeta CDR3 rearrangement, sequence reads were collapsed and filtered. Productive Simpson clonality was computed per sample as the square root of Simpson's diversity index over productive rearrangements. TCRdb re-hosts the immuneACCESS table, in-frame sequences only. Its copies lack some clones; in the studies checked, an unresolved V gene accounts for under half of them, and the cause for the rest is not known. V and J calls and clone size are as listed in that table; D and trimming were resolved from the DNA. The sample table shows about 310,000 clones, and about 87% are seen once. The top ten hold approximately 9% of the sample.

The CDR3, from cysteine to phenylalanine, totals 15 residues. This entry keeps only the CDR3 DNA: 45 bases, framed from base 1. The germline V gene (reference sequence) gives CDR1 as GTSNPN and CDR2 as SVGIG. V lost 3 bases and J lost 3 bases; the stretch between them is 16 bases long. These data originate in a study of blood T cell repertoires in COVID-19 (dated by TCRdb to the early 2020s). The study in broad terms: The collaborator samples originated in the United States, Italy and Spain and spanned the acute and convalescent phases of COVID-19. The prospective study material was composed of cDNA or gDNA derived from T cells, B-cell-depleted T cells, or PBMCs. Where available, HLA class I and class II types were obtained from metadata supplied by the sample provider rather than from assay-based typing. The samples were drawn from the first 160 participants of the ongoing ImmuneRACE study and from 1,254 subjects provided by 6 global collaborators. A de-identified subject ID, COVID-19 status, age in years and sex were almost always included in the sample metadata. The dataset comprised deeply sampled blood TCRbeta repertoires from subjects exposed to, actively infected with, or recovered from COVID-19. A freely available public database, intended as a resource for researchers studying the immune response to SARS-CoV-2, is where the repertoires were released. What the research found in general, with its limitations: The quantity of clinical and demographic metadata differed by source and by participant and was supplied without curation.

In the prospective study, participants were roughly 18 to 95 years old, resided in fewer than 25 geographic areas of the United States, and were enrolled through a virtual design. In the prospective study, cohorts were assigned on the basis of participant-reported clinical history obtained from a screening survey and a study questionnaire. Recovered participants in ImmuneRACE Cohort 3 were defined as having two consecutive negative NP/OP PCR tests, clearance from a healthcare professional, or resolution of symptoms. Mobile phlebotomists in the prospective study collected whole blood, serum and a nasopharyngeal or oropharyngeal swab from every participant. Additional blood draws and questionnaires over an approximately 2-month period could optionally be provided by prospective study participants. Blood samples from the prospective study were shipped frozen or at room temperature prior to DNA extraction.

The clonotype comes from a woman aged 18-29 years who had recovered from COVID-19. The chain couples TRBV30 to TRBJ2-3, and possibly TRBD1, on 5 matching bases. The sequencing input was PBMCs or T cells enriched from blood (not recorded which). CDR3 loop: CAWRGRGRETDTQYF. Read as DNA, the sequence is TGTGCCTGGAGGGGAAGGGGCAGGGAAACAGATACGCAGTATTTT.